The 17 T cell receptor beta chains presented below share a single source sample, sequenced in a study of T cells in Graves' hyperthyroidism and ophthalmopathy. Amplified regions were TCR beta CDR3 sequences from RNA transcripts. When the TCR CDR3 underwent first-round RT-PCR, the HTBI primer set was used. MiXCR, applied by TCRdb to the multiplex PCR reads, yields one record per CDR3 protein. The sample yields roughly 150,000 distinct CDR3 sequences, roughly 9.4% seen once. The specimen was blood. All receptors come from a woman younger than 35 with Graves' hyperthyroidism that later progressed to Graves' ophthalmopathy.

This clonotype occurred a few times. This chain uses TRBV11-3 with TRBJ2-3; D possibly matches TRBD1 or TRBD2 (5 bases each). Trimming stripped 3 bases from V and 4 bases from J, with 17 bases between. Germline CDR1 is SGHNT and CDR2 is YENEEA. The CDR3 runs to 16 residues. The CDR3 sequence: CASSLGLRGVSDTQYF. CDR3 nucleotides: TGTGCCAGCAGCTTGGGGCTCCGGGGAGTGTCAGATACGCAGTATTTT.

This clonotype has a count of ten or more. The rearrangement links TRBV11-2 to TRBJ2-7; D not certain. CDR1 SGHAT and CDR2 FQNNGV come from the germline V gene. The CDR3 length is 13 residues. Trimming took 1 base from V and 5 from J, leaving 9 bases between them. The CDR3 is CASSLVLVHEQYF. CDR3 bases: TGTGCCAGCAGCTTAGTCCTTGTGCACGAGCAGTACTTC.

This clonotype showed up many times. The J gene is TRBJ1-4, the V gene TRBV5-8, with D possibly matching TRBD1 (5 bases). The CDR3 loop spans 16 amino acids. The germline CDR1 and CDR2 sequences are SGHTS and YDEGEE. The V and J ends lost 3 bases and 0 bases respectively, with 12 bases between them. The CDR3 reads CASSSVEGATNEKLFF. DNA of the CDR3: TGTGCCAGCAGCTCGGTCGAAGGGGCAACTAATGAAAAACTGTTTTTT.

This chain joins TRBV5-1 and TRBJ1-3; D is perhaps TRBD1 (6 bases). From germline, CDR1 is SGHRS and CDR2 YFSETQ. The CDR3 loop spans 13 amino acids. V lost 0 bases to trimming and J lost 7 bases, with 8 bases between them. The CDR3 protein is CASSLGGQNTIYF. In DNA, the CDR3 is TGCGCCAGCAGCTTGGGCGGACAGAACACCATATATTTT.

The chain joins TRBV19 to TRBJ2-7, with 7 nucleotides matching TRBD2. The CDR3 is made up of 14 amino acids. V shed 6 bases and J 2 bases; nucleotides not matched to a gene: 7. Germline V gives CDR1 LNHDA, CDR2 SQIVND (reference sequence). The CDR3 here is CASSAGDGAYEQYF. In DNA form, the CDR3 reads TGTGCCAGTAGCGCGGGGGACGGCGCCTACGAGCAGTACTTC.

The table lists this clonotype with many counts. The chain combines TRBV10-3 with TRBJ2-3; D may match TRBD1 or TRBD2 (5 bases each). The CDR3 is 19 amino acids. Germline assignment: CDR1 ENHRY and CDR2 SYGVKD. V dropped 4 bases and J dropped 3 bases, with 26 bases sitting between them. In DNA form, the CDR3 reads TGTGCCATCAGTGTGTCCGGGTTTAGTTCCGGGACCTCAACAGATACGCAGTATTTT. Translation: CAISVSGFSSGTSTDTQYF.

In its sample, this clonotype was seen many times. V is TRBV6-1 and J is TRBJ2-3, with D tentatively TRBD2 (5 bases). The CDR3 runs 17 residues. V was cut by 5 bases and J by 2 bases, with 20 bases left in between. Germline CDR1 MNHNS, CDR2 SASEGT. In nucleotides, the CDR3 is TGTGCCAGCAGTCCAACGGGGTCGAAAAGGACCACAGATACGCAGTATTTT. Protein sequence: CASSPTGSKRTTDTQYF.

The chain couples TRBV19 to TRBJ2-5; tentatively, D is TRBD2 (6 bases). V lost 3 bases and J 2 bases, leaving 10 bases between the germline ends. CDR1 and CDR2 (germline): LNHDA, SQIVND (reference sequence). CDR3 size: 14 residues. The CDR3: CASSISGEQETQYF. In DNA, the CDR3 is TGTGCCAGTAGTATTTCGGGGGAGCAAGAGACCCAGTACTTC.

This clonotype was counted ten times or more. V gene TRBV5-4 combines with J gene TRBJ1-1; D is unresolved. V was pared by 0 bases and J by 5 bases, with 11 bases between. The V gene's germline CDR1 is SGHNT and CDR2 YYREEE (reference sequence). The CDR3 covers 14 residues. The CDR3 nucleotides are TGTGCCAGCAGCTTGGACCCCGAAGGAACTGAAGCTTTCTTT. Amino acids: CASSLDPEGTEAFF.

Ten or more counts support this clonotype. The V and J genes are TRBV20-1 and TRBJ2-1; D possibly corresponds to TRBD2 (6 bases). This CDR3 spans 16 amino acids. The V end lost 6 bases, the J end lost 4 bases, and 22 bases lay between the germline ends. Germline V lookup: CDR1 DFQATT, CDR2 SNEGSKA (reference sequence). The CDR3: CSAAGVRGARYNEQFF. CDR3 coding DNA: TGCAGTGCCGCCGGGGTGCGGGGAGCTAGATACAATGAGCAGTTCTTC.

This clonotype was seen at least ten times. This chain uses TRBV7-8 with TRBJ1-6; D gene uncertain. In germline, CDR1 is SGHVS, CDR2 FQNEAQ. V lost 5 bases, J lost 14 bases, and 16 bases lay in between. The CDR3 is 13 amino acids. The CDR3 nucleotides read TGTGCCAGCAGCGTCCGGGATCAAAAAACCCTCCACTTT. Encoded protein: CASSVRDQKTLHF.

This clonotype appeared a few times. Possible read error: a much larger clone is one base away. V gene TRBV2 combines with J gene TRBJ2-1, with TRBD2 matching 9 bases. Germline V gene lookup returns CDR1 SNHLY and CDR2 FYNNEI. This CDR3 is 16 amino acids long. The DNA for the CDR3 is TGTGCCAGCACCCGGCGACTAGCGGCCTCCTACAATGAGCAGTCCTTC. Protein: CASTRRLAASYNEQSF.

This clonotype was counted between two and nine times. V usage is TRBV6-1 and J usage is TRBJ1-3; no clear D gene. Trimming left V 6 bases short and J 2 bases short, with 17 bases between. This CDR3 spans 16 amino acids. Looked up from germline, CDR1 is MNHNS and CDR2 is SASEGT. The chain's CDR3 is CASRNEGGLAGNTIYF. CDR3 in DNA: TGTGCCAGCAGAAATGAGGGTGGATTAGCTGGAAACACCATATATTTT.

This clonotype has at least ten counts. This chain connects TRBV7-8 to TRBJ1-5; D remains ambiguous. The V gene lost 9 bases and the J gene lost 5 bases, with 17 bases spanning the gap. CDR1 and CDR2 (germline): SGHVS, FQNEAQ. The CDR3 has 14 amino acids. The CDR3 sequence: CASTTDGRDQPQHF. DNA of the CDR3: TGTGCCAGTACTACCGACGGAAGGGATCAGCCCCAGCATTTT.

About this clonotype itself: This may be a read error: a much more frequent sequence differs by one nucleotide. This chain joins TRBV12-3 or TRBV12-4 and TRBJ2-7; D could derive from TRBD1 or TRBD2 (5 bases each). This CDR3 comprises 14 residues. This CDR3 is CTSSSRDPPYEQYF. The CDR3 nucleotides read TGTACCAGCAGTTCCCGGGACCCCCCCTACGAGCAGTACTTC.

J is TRBJ2-1 and V is TRBV20-1; maybe TRBD2 (5 bases). CDR3 length: 12 residues. CDR1 and CDR2 (germline): DFQATT, SNEGSKA (reference sequence). Between the trimmed V and J ends, which lost 2 bases and 7 bases, there was a span of 9 bases. CDR3 DNA: TGCAGTGCTAGACTCGAGGGAAATGAGCAGTTCTTC. As protein: CSARLEGNEQFF.

This clonotype came up many times. The V gene is TRBV12-3 or TRBV12-4, the J gene TRBJ2-7; D gene ambiguous. V was shortened by 2 bases and J by 7 bases, with 15 bases between the two germline ends. The CDR3 consists of 14 residues. The DNA of the CDR3 is TGTGCCAGCAGTTTACAGGACGGCTTTCAAGAGCAGTACTTC. Its translation: CASSLQDGFQEQYF.